This TCR beta chain was recorded in a study of T-cell memory formation after mild COVID-19. The study, taken as a whole, reports: Clones that got smaller from day 15 to 85 had even CD4/CD8, while clones growing later tipped toward CD4+. Researchers found some responding clones in pre-infection memory, a sign that cross-reactive memory joined.

5'RACE with constant-segment primers yielded barcoded, UMI-tagged TCR alpha and TCR beta cDNA libraries. Via MiXCR, TCRdb re-called the 5' RACE reads, giving one row per CDR3 protein. The sample has around 450,000 distinct CDR3 sequences; 20% are singletons. V trimming: 0 bases; J trimming: 0 bases; junction bases outside the gene matches: 8. The CDR3 extends over 18 amino acids. Germline CDR1 and CDR2: LNHNV and YYDKDF (reference sequence). Concerning this clonotype: The antigen is unknown.

The chain joins TRBV15 to TRBJ2-1; TRBD2 matches at 7 bases. This receptor was taken from an adult woman who had mild COVID-19 (a few samples of this study predate the infection). Cell type and time point are not known. The source material was PBMCs or a T cell subset sorted from them (not recorded which). DNA for the CDR3: TGTGCCACCAGCAGAGATATTGCTAGCGGTAGCTCCTACAATGAGCAGTTCTTC. This encodes CATSRDIASGSSYNEQFF.